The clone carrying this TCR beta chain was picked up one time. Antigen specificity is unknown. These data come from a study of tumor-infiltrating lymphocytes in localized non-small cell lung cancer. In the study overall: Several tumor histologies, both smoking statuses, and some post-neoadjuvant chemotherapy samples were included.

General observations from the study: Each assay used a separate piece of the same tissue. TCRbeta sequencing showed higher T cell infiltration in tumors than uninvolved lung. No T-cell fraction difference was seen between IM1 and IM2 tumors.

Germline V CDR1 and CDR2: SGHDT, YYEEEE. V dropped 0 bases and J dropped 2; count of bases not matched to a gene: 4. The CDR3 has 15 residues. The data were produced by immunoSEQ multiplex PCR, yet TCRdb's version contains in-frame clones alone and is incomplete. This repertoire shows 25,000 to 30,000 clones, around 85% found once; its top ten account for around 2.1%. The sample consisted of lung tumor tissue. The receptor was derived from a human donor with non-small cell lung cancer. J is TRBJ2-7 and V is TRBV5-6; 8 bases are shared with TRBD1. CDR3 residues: CASSLAGTGTYEQYF. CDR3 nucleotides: TGTGCCAGCAGCTTGGCCGGGACAGGAACCTACGAGCAGTACTTC.